One sample yielded the 22 T cell receptor beta chains listed below, sequenced in a study of a mutant IDH1 vaccine in newly diagnosed glioma. Time point defined: week 35, safety follow-up. Every vaccination contained 300 ug of the mutant IDH1 20-mer peptide and was paired with topical imiquimod. The antigens for these receptors are not known. Profiled with immunoSEQ multiplex PCR; TCRdb holds only in-frame clones, not every one. This table holds about 32,000 clones, approximately 80% found once. Specimen: PBMCs, collected from a glioma patient whose treatment included an IDH1 peptide vaccine. The receptors derive from a young man with glioma.

The gene calls are TRBV28 and TRBJ2-1; a weak D match, TRBD2 (5 bases). This CDR3 contains 15 residues. The germline V and J ends were trimmed by 5 bases and 0 bases, with 11 bases remaining between them. Germline V gene sequence: CDR1 MDHEN, CDR2 SYDVKM. The CDR3 here is CASSLRGYSYNEQFF. Here the CDR3 DNA reads TGTGCCAGCAGTCTTCGCGGGTACTCCTACAATGAGCAGTTCTTC.

The V gene is TRBV2, the J gene TRBJ1-2; 7 bases agree with TRBD1. The germline CDR1 and CDR2 sequences are SNHLY and FYNNEI. The V gene end was trimmed by 4 bases and the J gene end by 4 bases; junction bases not matched to a gene: 0. This CDR3 spans 12 amino acids. The CDR3: CASSGDSYGYTF. The CDR3 DNA is TGTGCCAGCAGTGGGGACAGCTATGGCTACACCTTC.

A few counts support this clone. The J gene is TRBJ1-1, the V gene TRBV29-1; 8 bases fit TRBD1. Germline V gene lookup returns CDR1 SQVTM and CDR2 ANQGSEA. There are 13 residues in the CDR3. J was trimmed by 10 bases and V by 6 bases; bases with no gene match: 13. The CDR3 protein is CSVIRQGPPGAFF. The CDR3 DNA is TGCAGCGTCATCCGACAGGGGCCTCCGGGAGCTTTCTTT.

CDR3 in amino acids: CASSSWTSGSGETQYF. Written as DNA, the CDR3 is TGCGCCAGCAGCTCCTGGACTAGCGGGAGTGGGGAGACCCAGTACTTC. The chain carries TRBV5-1 and TRBJ2-5; 13 positions agree with TRBD2. CDR3 size: 16 residues. CDR1 is SGHRS and CDR2 is YFSETQ in the germline V gene. Trimming at V came to 3 bases and at J to 5 bases, leaving 7 bases not matched to a gene.

This clone was observed once. V and J are TRBV19 and TRBJ2-1; possibly TRBD1 for D (5 bases). V dropped 2 bases and J dropped 9 bases, with 11 bases sitting between them. The CDR3 length is 13 residues. From germline, CDR1 is LNHDA and CDR2 SQIVND (reference sequence). The CDR3 DNA sequence: TGTGCCAGTAGTATAAAGGGGCTTAGTGAGCAGTTCTTC. It codes for CASSIKGLSEQFF.

The chain recombines TRBV30 with TRBJ2-7; D unclear. Per germline, CDR1 GTSNPN and CDR2 SVGIG (reference sequence). The CDR3 is 13 amino acids. V lost 2 bases to trimming and J lost 4 bases, with 12 bases between them. CDR3 sequence reads: CAWSTPGLYEQYF. CDR3 nucleotide sequence: TGTGCCTGGAGTACCCCCGGCCTGTACGAGCAGTACTTC.

This rearrangement joins TRBV4-1 to TRBJ1-4; D is undetermined. Trimming took 6 bases from V and 4 from J, leaving 12 bases between them. The CDR3 covers 14 residues. The germline CDR1 and CDR2 sequences are MGHRA and YSYEKL. This CDR3 reads CASSPGRGNEKLFF. The CDR3 DNA follows: TGCGCCAGCAGTCCCGGACGAGGTAATGAAAAACTGTTTTTT.

The chain joins TRBV29-1 to TRBJ2-5, with a weak D call TRBD1 (6 bases). Germline CDR1 SQVTM, CDR2 ANQGSEA. The CDR3 runs to 13 residues. Trimming stripped 3 bases from V and 9 bases from J, with 17 bases between. CDR3 protein: CSVDDRTSVSQYF. CDR3 DNA: TGCAGCGTTGACGACAGGACCTCCGTGTCCCAGTACTTC.

The chain uses TRBV5-6 and TRBJ1-1; the D is unclear. Looked up from germline, CDR1 is SGHDT and CDR2 is YYEEEE. There are 12 residues in the CDR3. V was clipped by 3 bases and J by 7 bases, with 10 bases between them. CDR3 DNA sequence: TGTGCCAGCAGCTCTGACGGGATTGAAGCTTTCTTT. Its translation: CASSSDGIEAFF.

The CDR3 region has the DNA TGTGCCAGCACCCTCGTTTGGAGCAGCTCCTACGAGCAGTACTTC. This gives the protein CASTLVWSSSYEQYF. The chain links TRBV11-2 to TRBJ2-7, with D unresolved. The V and J ends lost 7 bases and 0 bases respectively, with 16 bases between them. CDR3 size: 15 residues. Germline V CDR1 and CDR2: SGHAT, FQNNGV.

This sequence joins TRBV11-2 and TRBJ1-1; D might be TRBD1 (5 bases). Germline values: CDR1 SGHAT, CDR2 FQNNGV. The CDR3 extends over 12 amino acids. Trimming removed 2 bases at V and 6 bases at J, with 7 bases between. The CDR3 sequence: CASSLRDSEAFF. Written as DNA, the CDR3 is TGTGCCAGCAGCTTAAGGGACTCTGAAGCTTTCTTT.

The genes are TRBV27 and TRBJ1-4; D gene uncertain. V was trimmed by 3 bases and J by 0 bases, leaving 8 bases between them. Germline V gene sequence: CDR1 MNHEY, CDR2 SMNVEV (reference sequence). The CDR3 contains 15 residues. CDR3 region: CASSLTDATNEKLFF. CDR3 bases: TGTGCCAGCAGTTTGACGGATGCAACTAATGAAAAACTGTTTTTT.

V is TRBV5-1 and J is TRBJ1-4; D is unresolved. The CDR3 totals 14 residues. Trimming stripped 0 bases from V and 4 bases from J, with 7 bases between. Germline V CDR1 and CDR2: SGHRS, YFSETQ. CDR3 sequence reads: CASSLEAGNEKLFF. CDR3 nucleotide sequence: TGCGCCAGCAGCTTGGAAGCGGGTAATGAAAAACTGTTTTTT.

The chain uses TRBV6-5 and TRBJ1-1, with 7 bases fitting TRBD1. V dropped 8 bases and J dropped 0; count of bases not matched to a gene: 3. Germline V gene lookup returns CDR1 MNHEY and CDR2 SVGAGI. This CDR3 has 13 amino acids. CDR3 bases: TGTGCCAGCGTTACAGGGGTGAACACTGAAGCTTTCTTT. This encodes CASVTGVNTEAFF.

The J gene is TRBJ1-2, the V gene TRBV19, with a tentative D call TRBD1 (5 bases). Trimming shortened V by 6 bases and J by 8 bases, and 13 bases separated the two germline ends. From germline, CDR1 is LNHDA and CDR2 SQIVND (reference sequence). This CDR3 has 12 amino acids. The CDR3: CASSEGFWGYTF. In DNA form, the CDR3 reads TGTGCCAGTAGCGAGGGGTTTTGGGGCTACACCTTC.

The V gene is TRBV7-9, the J gene TRBJ1-2, with D uncertain. This CDR3 is 15 amino acids long. The germline V gene encodes CDR1 SEHNR and CDR2 FQNEAQ (reference sequence). Between the trimmed V and J ends, which lost 1 base and 2 bases, there was a span of 11 bases. This chain's CDR3 is CASSLEGGENYGYTF. The CDR3 nucleotides are TGTGCCAGCAGCTTAGAGGGCGGGGAGAACTATGGCTACACCTTC.

The V call is TRBV25-1, the J call TRBJ2-7; tentatively, D is TRBD1 (6 bases). This CDR3 spans 12 amino acids. The germline CDR1 and CDR2 sequences are MGHDK and SYGVNS. V gave up 4 bases and J gave up 4 bases, with 8 bases separating them. This CDR3 reads CASSVQGYEQYF. CDR3 sequence (DNA): TGTGCCAGCAGTGTTCAGGGGTACGAGCAGTACTTC.

The chain has TRBV4-2 and TRBJ2-6; D assignment may be TRBD1 or TRBD2 (6 bases each). This CDR3 contains 17 residues. The V end was cut by 2 bases, the J end by 0 bases, with 11 bases between. Looked up from germline, CDR1 is LGHNA and CDR2 is YNFKEQ. CDR3 DNA sequence: TGTGCCAGCAGCCAAAGGAGGGGGAACTCTGGGGCCAACGTCCTGACTTTC. The encoded protein is CASSQRRGNSGANVLTF.

This clone appeared a single time. This chain connects TRBV5-5 to TRBJ2-3; TRBD2 agrees at 9 bases. The germline V gene has CDR1 SGHKS and CDR2 YYEKEE (reference sequence). CDR3 length: 16 amino acids. The V and J ends lost 6 bases and 5 bases, in that order; junction bases with no gene match: 13. The CDR3: CASTPRASGIGDTQYF. CDR3 DNA: TGTGCCAGCACCCCCCGCGCTAGCGGGATTGGAGATACGCAGTATTTT.

This sequence joins TRBV5-1 and TRBJ2-7; TRBD2 matches at 11 bases. The CDR3 covers 14 residues. Per the germline V gene, CDR1 is SGHRS and CDR2 is YFSETQ. With V trimmed by 2 bases and J by 7 bases, 5 bases remained unmatched. The CDR3 nucleotides are TGCGCCAGCAGCTTTTCCAGACTAGCGGGGGAGCAGTACTTC. This codes for CASSFSRLAGEQYF.

The chain couples TRBV5-4 to TRBJ2-5; 9 nucleotides line up with TRBD1. V lost 3 bases, J lost 5 bases, and 2 bases stayed unmatched. The CDR3 is 13 amino acids. Germline CDR1 reads SGHNT; CDR2 reads YYREEE (reference sequence). CDR3 loop: CASSSTGGETQYF. The CDR3 bases are TGTGCCAGCAGCTCGACAGGGGGGGAGACCCAGTACTTC.

This clone was seen only once. The chain couples TRBV5-4 to TRBJ2-4; D gene uncertain. The CDR3 is 14 amino acids. V was shortened by 4 bases and J by 6 bases, with 14 bases between the two germline ends. CDR1 and CDR2 (germline): SGHNT, YYREEE (reference sequence). The CDR3, as DNA: TGTGCCAGCAGCGAATCGGGCACCCGAAACATTCAGTACTTC. It specifies CASSESGTRNIQYF.